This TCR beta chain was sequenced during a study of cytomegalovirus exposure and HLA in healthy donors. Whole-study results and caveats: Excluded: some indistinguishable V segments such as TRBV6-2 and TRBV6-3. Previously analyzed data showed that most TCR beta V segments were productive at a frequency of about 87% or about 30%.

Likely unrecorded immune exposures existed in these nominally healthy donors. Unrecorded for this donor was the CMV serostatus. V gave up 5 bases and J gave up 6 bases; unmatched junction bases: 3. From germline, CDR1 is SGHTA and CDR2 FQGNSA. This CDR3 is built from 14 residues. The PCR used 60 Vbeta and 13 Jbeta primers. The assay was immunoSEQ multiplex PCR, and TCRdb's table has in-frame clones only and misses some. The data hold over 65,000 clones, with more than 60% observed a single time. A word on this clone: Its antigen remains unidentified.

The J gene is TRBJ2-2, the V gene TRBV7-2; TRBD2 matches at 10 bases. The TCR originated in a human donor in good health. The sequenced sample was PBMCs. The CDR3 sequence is CASSPGLAAGELFF. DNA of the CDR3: TGTGCCAGCAGCCCCGGACTAGCGGCCGGGGAGCTGTTTTTT. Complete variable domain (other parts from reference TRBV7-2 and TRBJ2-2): GAGVSQSPSNKVTEKGKDVELRCDPISGHTALYWYRQSLGQGLEFLIYFQGNSAPDKSGLPSDRFSAERTGGSVSTLTIQRTQQEDSAVYLCASSPGLAAGELFFGEGSRLTVL.